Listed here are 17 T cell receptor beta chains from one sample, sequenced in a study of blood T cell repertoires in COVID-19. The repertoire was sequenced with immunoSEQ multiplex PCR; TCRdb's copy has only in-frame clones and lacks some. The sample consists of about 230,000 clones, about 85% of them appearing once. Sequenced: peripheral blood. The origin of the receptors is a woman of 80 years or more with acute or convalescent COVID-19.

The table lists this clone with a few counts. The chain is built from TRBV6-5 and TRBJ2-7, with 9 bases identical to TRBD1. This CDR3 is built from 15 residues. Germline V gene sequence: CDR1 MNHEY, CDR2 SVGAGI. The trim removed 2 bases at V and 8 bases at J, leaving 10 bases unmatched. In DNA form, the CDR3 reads TGTGCCAGCAGTTACAATTTTCGGACAGGGGAAAAGCAGTACTTC. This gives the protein CASSYNFRTGEKQYF.

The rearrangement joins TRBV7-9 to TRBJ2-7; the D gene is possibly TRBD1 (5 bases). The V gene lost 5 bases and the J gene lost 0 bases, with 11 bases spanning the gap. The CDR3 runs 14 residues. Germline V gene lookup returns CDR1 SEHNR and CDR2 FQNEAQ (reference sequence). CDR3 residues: CASSNQGSSYEQYF. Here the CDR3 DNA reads TGTGCCAGCAGCAATCAGGGTTCCTCCTACGAGCAGTACTTC.

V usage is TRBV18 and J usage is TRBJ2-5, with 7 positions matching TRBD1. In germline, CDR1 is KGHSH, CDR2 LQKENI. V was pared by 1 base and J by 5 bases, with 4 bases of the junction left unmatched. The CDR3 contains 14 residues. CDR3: CASSPRTGDETQYF. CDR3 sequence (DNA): TGTGCCAGCTCACCACGAACAGGGGACGAGACCCAGTACTTC.

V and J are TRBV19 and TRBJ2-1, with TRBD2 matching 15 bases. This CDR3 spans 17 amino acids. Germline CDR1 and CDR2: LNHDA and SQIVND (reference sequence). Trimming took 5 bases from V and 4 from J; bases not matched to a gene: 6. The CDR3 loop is CASSLGTSGGIYNEQFF. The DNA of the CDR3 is TGTGCCAGTAGTCTAGGGACTAGCGGGGGGATATACAATGAGCAGTTCTTC.

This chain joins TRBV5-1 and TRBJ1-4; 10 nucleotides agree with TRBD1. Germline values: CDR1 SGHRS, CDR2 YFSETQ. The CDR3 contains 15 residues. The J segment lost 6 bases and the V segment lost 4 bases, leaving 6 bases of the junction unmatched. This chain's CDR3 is CASSPGGTGDEKLFF. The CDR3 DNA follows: TGCGCCAGCAGCCCCGGCGGGACAGGGGATGAAAAACTGTTTTTT.

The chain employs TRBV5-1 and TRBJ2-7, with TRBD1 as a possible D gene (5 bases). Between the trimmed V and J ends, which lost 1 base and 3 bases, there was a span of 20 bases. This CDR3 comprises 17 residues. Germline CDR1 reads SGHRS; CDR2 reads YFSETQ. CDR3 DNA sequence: TGCGCCAGCAGCTTGAGCCCTCCAGGGATTAAAATCTACGAGCAGTACTTC. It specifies CASSLSPPGIKIYEQYF. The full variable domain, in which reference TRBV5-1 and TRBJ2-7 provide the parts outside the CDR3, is KAGVTQTPRYLIKTRGQQVTLSCSPISGHRSVSWYQQTPGQGLQFLFEYFSETQRNKGNFPGRFSGRQFSNSRSEMNVSTLELGDSALYLCASSLSPPGIKIYEQYFGPGTRLTVT.

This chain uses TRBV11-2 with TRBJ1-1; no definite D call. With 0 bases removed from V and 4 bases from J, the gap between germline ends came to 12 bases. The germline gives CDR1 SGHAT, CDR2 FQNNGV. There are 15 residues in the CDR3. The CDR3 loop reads CASSLEELRSTEAFF. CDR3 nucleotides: TGTGCCAGCAGCTTAGAGGAACTGAGGAGCACTGAAGCTTTCTTT. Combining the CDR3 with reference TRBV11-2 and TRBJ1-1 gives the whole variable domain EAGVAQSPRYKIIEKRQSVAFWCNPISGHATLYWYQQILGQGPKLLIQFQNNGVVDDSQLPKDRFSAERLKGVDSTLKIQPAKLEDSAVYLCASSLEELRSTEAFFGQGTRLTVV.

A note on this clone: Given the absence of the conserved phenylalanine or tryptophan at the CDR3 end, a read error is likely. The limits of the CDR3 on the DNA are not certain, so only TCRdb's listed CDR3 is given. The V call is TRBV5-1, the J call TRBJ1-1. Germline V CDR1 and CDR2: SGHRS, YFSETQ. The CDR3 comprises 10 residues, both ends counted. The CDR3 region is CASMGGPPCY.

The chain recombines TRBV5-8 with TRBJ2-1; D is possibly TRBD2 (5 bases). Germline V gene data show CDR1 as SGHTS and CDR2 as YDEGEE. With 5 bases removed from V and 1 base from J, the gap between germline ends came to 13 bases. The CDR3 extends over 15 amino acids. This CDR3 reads CASSYRGPSYNEQFF. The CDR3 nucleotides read TGTGCCAGCAGTTACCGCGGGCCTTCCTACAATGAGCAGTTCTTC.

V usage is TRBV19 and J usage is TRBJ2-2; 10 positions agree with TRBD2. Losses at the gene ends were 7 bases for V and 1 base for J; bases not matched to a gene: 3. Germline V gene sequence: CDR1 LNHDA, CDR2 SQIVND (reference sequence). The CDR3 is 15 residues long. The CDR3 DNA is TGTGCCAGTATAGCGGGGGGAGTGAACACCGGGGAGCTGTTTTTT. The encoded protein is CASIAGGVNTGELFF.

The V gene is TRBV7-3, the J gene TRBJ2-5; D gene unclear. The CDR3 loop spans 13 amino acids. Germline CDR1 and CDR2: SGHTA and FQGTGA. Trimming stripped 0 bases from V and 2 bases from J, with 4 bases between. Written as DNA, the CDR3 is TGTGCCAGCAGCTTAACGCGTCAAGAGACCCAGTACTTC. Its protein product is CASSLTRQETQYF.

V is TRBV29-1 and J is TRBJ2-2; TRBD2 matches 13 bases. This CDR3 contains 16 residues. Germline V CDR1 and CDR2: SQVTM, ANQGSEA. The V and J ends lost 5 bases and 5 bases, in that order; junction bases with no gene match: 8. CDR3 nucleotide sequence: TGCAGCGTTCCAAGGACTAGCGGGGGCGGAACCGGGGAGCTGTTTTTT. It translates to CSVPRTSGGGTGELFF.

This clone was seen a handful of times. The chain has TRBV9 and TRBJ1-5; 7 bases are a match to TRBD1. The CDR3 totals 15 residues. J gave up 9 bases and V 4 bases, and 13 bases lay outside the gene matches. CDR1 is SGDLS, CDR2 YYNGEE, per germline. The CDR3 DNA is TGTGCCAGCAGCTCCCGGGAGGGGGCGAATTTGCCCCAGCATTTT. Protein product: CASSSREGANLPQHF.

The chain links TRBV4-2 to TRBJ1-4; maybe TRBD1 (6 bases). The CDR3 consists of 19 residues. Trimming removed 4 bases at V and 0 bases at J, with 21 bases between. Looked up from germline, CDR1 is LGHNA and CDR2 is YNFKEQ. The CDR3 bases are TGTGCCAGCAGCCTGTTCCCGACAGGCGCGGAAGCAACTAATGAAAAACTGTTTTTT. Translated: CASSLFPTGAEATNEKLFF.

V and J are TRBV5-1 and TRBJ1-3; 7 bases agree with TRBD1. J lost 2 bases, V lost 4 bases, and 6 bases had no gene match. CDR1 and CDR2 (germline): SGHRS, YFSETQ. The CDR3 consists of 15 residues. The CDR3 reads CASSPRTGTGNTIYF. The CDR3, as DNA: TGCGCCAGCAGCCCCCGGACAGGAACTGGAAACACCATATATTTT. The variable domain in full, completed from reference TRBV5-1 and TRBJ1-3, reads KAGVTQTPRYLIKTRGQQVTLSCSPISGHRSVSWYQQTPGQGLQFLFEYFSETQRNKGNFPGRFSGRQFSNSRSEMNVSTLELGDSALYLCASSPRTGTGNTIYFGEGSWLTVV.

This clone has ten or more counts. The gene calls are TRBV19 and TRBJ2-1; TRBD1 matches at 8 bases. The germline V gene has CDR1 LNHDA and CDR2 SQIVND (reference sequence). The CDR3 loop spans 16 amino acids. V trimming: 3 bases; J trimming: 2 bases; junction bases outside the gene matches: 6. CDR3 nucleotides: TGTGCCAGTAGTATCTCAGGACAGGGTACCTACAATGAGCAGTTCTTC. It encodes CASSISGQGTYNEQFF.

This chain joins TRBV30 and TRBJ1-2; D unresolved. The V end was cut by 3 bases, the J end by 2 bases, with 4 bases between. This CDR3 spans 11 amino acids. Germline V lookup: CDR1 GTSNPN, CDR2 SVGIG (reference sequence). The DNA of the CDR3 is TGTGCCTGGAGCTCGAACTATGGCTACACCTTC. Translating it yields CAWSSNYGYTF.